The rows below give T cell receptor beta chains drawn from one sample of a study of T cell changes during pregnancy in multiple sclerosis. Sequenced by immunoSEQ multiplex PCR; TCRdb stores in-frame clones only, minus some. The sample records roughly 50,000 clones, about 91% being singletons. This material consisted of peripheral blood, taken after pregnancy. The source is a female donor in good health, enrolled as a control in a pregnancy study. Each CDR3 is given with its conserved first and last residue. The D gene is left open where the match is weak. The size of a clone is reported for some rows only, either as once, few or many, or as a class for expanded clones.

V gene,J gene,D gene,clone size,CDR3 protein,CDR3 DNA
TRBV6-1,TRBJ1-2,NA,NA,CASSESGASIYGYTF,TGTGCCAGCAGTGAATCTGGGGCCTCCATATATGGCTACACCTTC
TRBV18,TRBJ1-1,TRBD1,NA,CASSPRGTGSTEAFF,TGTGCCAGCTCACCTCGCGGGACAGGGAGCACTGAAGCTTTCTTT
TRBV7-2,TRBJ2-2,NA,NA,CASSLGGSGTGELFF,TGTGCCAGCAGCTTAGGGGGTAGCGGAACCGGGGAGCTGTTTTTT
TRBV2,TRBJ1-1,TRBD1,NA,CASGWTGPLMNTEAFF,TGTGCCAGCGGATGGACAGGGCCACTAATGAACACTGAAGCTTTCTTT
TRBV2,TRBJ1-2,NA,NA,CASTWGGSYGYTF,TGTGCCAGCACTTGGGGGGGAAGTTATGGCTACACCTTC
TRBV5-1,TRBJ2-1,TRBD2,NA,CASSLETGLASYNEQFF,TGCGCCAGCAGCTTGGAGACAGGACTAGCTAGCTACAATGAGCAGTTCTTC
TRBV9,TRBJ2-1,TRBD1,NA,CASSAGGSNEQFF,TGTGCCAGCAGCGCAGGGGGCTCGAATGAGCAGTTCTTC
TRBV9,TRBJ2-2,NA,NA,CASSVDETRVTGELFF,TGTGCCAGCAGCGTAGACGAGACACGAGTAACCGGGGAGCTGTTTTTT
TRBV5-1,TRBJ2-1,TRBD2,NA,CASSPQLAGSYNEQFF,TGCGCCAGCAGCCCACAGTTAGCGGGGAGCTACAATGAGCAGTTCTTC
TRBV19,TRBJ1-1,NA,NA,CASRALTGAFF,TGTGCCAGTAGAGCCCTGACAGGAGCTTTCTTT
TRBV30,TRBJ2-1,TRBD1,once,CAYRTGGHNEQFF,TGTGCCTATAGGACAGGAGGCCACAATGAGCAGTTCTTC
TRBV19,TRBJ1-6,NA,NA,CASSIKQGVSPLHF,TGTGCCAGTAGTATAAAACAGGGTGTTTCACCCCTCCACTTT
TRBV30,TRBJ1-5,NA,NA,CAWSVGRDQPQHF,TGTGCCTGGAGTGTAGGGAGAGATCAGCCCCAGCATTTT
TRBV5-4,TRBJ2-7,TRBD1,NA,CASSLGTGAYEQYF,TGTGCCAGCAGCTTAGGGACAGGGGCCTACGAGCAGTACTTC
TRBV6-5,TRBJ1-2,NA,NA,CASSYAGSPNYGYTF,TGTGCCAGCAGTTACGCGGGATCTCCTAACTATGGCTACACCTTC
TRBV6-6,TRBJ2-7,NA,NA,CASSGLGTYEQYF,TGTGCCAGCAGCGGACTGGGAACCTACGAGCAGTACTTC
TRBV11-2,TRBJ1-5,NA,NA,CASSRTGNQPQHF,TGTGCCAGCAGCCGCACGGGCAATCAGCCCCAGCATTTT
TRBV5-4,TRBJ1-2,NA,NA,CASSPEVGVDGGYTF,TGTGCCAGCAGCCCCGAGGTAGGGGTGGACGGTGGCTACACCTTC
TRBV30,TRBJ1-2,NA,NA,CAWSAGIYGYTF,TGTGCCTGGAGTGCGGGGATCTATGGCTACACCTTC
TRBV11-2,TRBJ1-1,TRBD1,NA,CASSSRTGSNTEAFF,TGTGCCAGCAGCTCCCGGACAGGGTCGAACACTGAAGCTTTCTTT
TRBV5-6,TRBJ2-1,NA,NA,CASRPLLDWDEQFF,TGTGCCAGCAGGCCTCTTCTCGACTGGGATGAGCAGTTCTTC
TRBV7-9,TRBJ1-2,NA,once,CASSLLAYTF,TGTGCCAGCAGCTTATTAGCCTACACCTTC
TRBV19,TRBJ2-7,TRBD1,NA,CASSYIGQGAYEQYF,TGTGCCAGTAGTTACATCGGACAGGGGGCCTACGAGCAGTACTTC
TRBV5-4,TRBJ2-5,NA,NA,CASSGGATREETQYF,TGTGCCAGCAGCGGGGGTGCGACTCGGGAGGAGACCCAGTACTTC
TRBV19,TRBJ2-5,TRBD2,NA,CASSIGPGGETQYF,TGTGCCAGTAGTATAGGCCCGGGGGGTGAGACCCAGTACTTC
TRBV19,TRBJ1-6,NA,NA,CASRGGRTRRDNSPLHF,TGTGCCAGTAGAGGAGGAAGGACTCGACGAGATAATTCACCCCTCCACTTT
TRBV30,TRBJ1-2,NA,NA,CAWSVLADNYGYTF,TGTGCCTGGAGTGTACTTGCCGATAACTATGGCTACACCTTC
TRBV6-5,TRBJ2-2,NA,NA,CASSASTRMSGELFF,TGTGCCAGCAGTGCTAGCACCCGGATGTCCGGGGAGCTGTTTTTT
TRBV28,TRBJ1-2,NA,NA,CASRPPGSRYGYTF,TGTGCCAGCAGACCTCCGGGGAGTCGGTATGGCTACACCTTC
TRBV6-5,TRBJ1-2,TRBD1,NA,CASSYARTGYGYTF,TGTGCCAGCAGTTACGCCCGGACAGGCTATGGCTACACCTTC
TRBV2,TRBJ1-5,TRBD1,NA,CASSEKGQGYQPQHF,TGTGCCAGCAGTGAAAAGGGACAGGGTTATCAGCCCCAGCATTTT
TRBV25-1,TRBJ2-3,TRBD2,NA,CASSELRAGGQYF,TGTGCCAGCAGTGAACTAAGGGCGGGGGGGCAGTATTTT
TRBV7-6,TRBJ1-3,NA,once,CASSLVDSYGNTIYF,TGTGCCAGCAGCCTAGTGGACAGTTATGGAAACACCATATATTTT
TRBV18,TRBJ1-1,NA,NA,CASSPVELNTEAFF,TGTGCCAGCTCCCCCGTGGAGCTCAACACTGAAGCTTTCTTT
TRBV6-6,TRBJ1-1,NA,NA,CASSYLQGNTEAFF,TGTGCCAGCAGTTACCTACAGGGGAACACTGAAGCTTTCTTT
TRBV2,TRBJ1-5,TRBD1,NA,CASRGRQGTGTQPQHF,TGTGCCAGCAGGGGAAGACAGGGGACAGGGACTCAGCCCCAGCATTTT
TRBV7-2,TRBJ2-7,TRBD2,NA,CASSLVGGSSYEQYF,TGTGCCAGCAGCTTAGTCGGGGGGAGCTCCTACGAGCAGTACTTC
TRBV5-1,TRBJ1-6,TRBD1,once,CASSPIQGASNSPLHF,TGCGCCAGCAGCCCAATACAGGGGGCTAGTAATTCACCCCTCCACTTT
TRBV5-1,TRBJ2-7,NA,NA,CASSGGLYEQYF,TGCGCCAGCAGCGGGGGCCTCTACGAGCAGTACTTC
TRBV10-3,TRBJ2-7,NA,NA,CAISESYYGSEQYF,TGTGCCATCAGTGAGTCGTACTATGGATCGGAGCAGTACTTC
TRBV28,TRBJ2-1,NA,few,CASLDFSSYNEQFF,TGTGCCAGCCTCGATTTCAGCTCCTACAATGAGCAGTTCTTC
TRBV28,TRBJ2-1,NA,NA,CASSSQGNEQFF,TGTGCCAGCAGTTCCCAGGGAAATGAGCAGTTCTTC